The 6 T cell receptor beta chains below all came from one sample that was sequenced in a study of blood T cell repertoires in COVID-19. Libraries were prepared by immunoSEQ multiplex PCR; TCRdb keeps only in-frame clonotypes and omits some of them. The sample has about 64,000 clones, 70% to 90% seen once. Material: peripheral blood. The origin of the receptors is a man in his forties or fifties with active COVID-19.

The count of this clone is one. This sequence joins TRBV7-3 and TRBJ1-2; a possible D gene is TRBD1 (5 bases). CDR1 is SGHTA, CDR2 FQGTGA, per germline. The germline V and J ends were trimmed by 3 bases and 4 bases, with 9 bases remaining between them. The CDR3 length is 13 residues. The CDR3 here is CASSFQGSYGYTF. CDR3 DNA sequence: TGTGCCAGCAGCTTCCAGGGAAGCTATGGCTACACCTTC. Filled out from reference TRBV7-3 and TRBJ1-2, the complete variable domain reads GAGVSQTPSNKVTEKGKYVELRCDPISGHTALYWYRQSLGQGPEFLIYFQGTGAADDSGLPNDRFFAVRPEGSVSTLKIQRTERGDSAVYLCASSFQGSYGYTFGSGTRLTVV.

This chain joins TRBV12-3 or TRBV12-4 and TRBJ2-1, with D possibly TRBD2 on 5 matching bases. This CDR3 contains 12 residues. Trimming removed 8 bases at V and 7 bases at J, with 12 bases between. The CDR3 here is CASGGVRNEQFF. CDR3 nucleotide sequence: TGTGCCAGCGGAGGAGTCCGGAATGAGCAGTTCTTC.

Only a few counts were recorded for this clone. The chain recombines TRBV7-9 with TRBJ2-1; 9 bases map to TRBD1. The CDR3 contains 16 residues. Germline V gene sequence: CDR1 SEHNR, CDR2 FQNEAQ (reference sequence). Unmatched junction bases numbered 8, after V lost 4 bases and J lost 4 bases. CDR3 coding DNA: TGTGCCAGCAGCTCAGACAGGGGGTCGGGTTACAATGAGCAGTTCTTC. Protein sequence: CASSSDRGSGYNEQFF.

The rearrangement uses TRBV11-2 and TRBJ2-5, with 7 bases matching TRBD2. The CDR3 loop spans 13 amino acids. The germline CDR1 and CDR2 sequences are SGHAT and FQNNGV. V was clipped by 2 bases and J by 5 bases; unmatched bases: 2. The CDR3 sequence: CASSLQGGETQYF. In nucleotides, the CDR3 is TGTGCCAGCAGCTTACAGGGAGGGGAGACCCAGTACTTC.

The chain employs TRBV7-6 and TRBJ2-7; TRBD2 agrees at 14 bases. The CDR3 covers 18 residues. Germline V CDR1 and CDR2: SGHVS, FNYEAQ. V was pared by 0 bases and J by 1 base, with 5 bases of the junction left unmatched. CDR3 amino acids: CASSLAPRTSGGSYEQYF. CDR3 in DNA: TGTGCCAGCAGCTTAGCGCCGCGGACTAGCGGGGGGTCCTACGAGCAGTACTTC.

The CDR3 spells CATSRDYGGDNYGYTF. CDR3 in DNA: TGTGCCACCAGCAGAGATTACGGCGGGGATAACTATGGCTACACCTTC. The genes are TRBV15 and TRBJ1-2; D uncertain. V was cut by 0 bases and J by 1 base, with 12 bases left in between. This CDR3 spans 16 amino acids. Per the germline V gene, CDR1 is LNHNV and CDR2 is YYDKDF (reference sequence).